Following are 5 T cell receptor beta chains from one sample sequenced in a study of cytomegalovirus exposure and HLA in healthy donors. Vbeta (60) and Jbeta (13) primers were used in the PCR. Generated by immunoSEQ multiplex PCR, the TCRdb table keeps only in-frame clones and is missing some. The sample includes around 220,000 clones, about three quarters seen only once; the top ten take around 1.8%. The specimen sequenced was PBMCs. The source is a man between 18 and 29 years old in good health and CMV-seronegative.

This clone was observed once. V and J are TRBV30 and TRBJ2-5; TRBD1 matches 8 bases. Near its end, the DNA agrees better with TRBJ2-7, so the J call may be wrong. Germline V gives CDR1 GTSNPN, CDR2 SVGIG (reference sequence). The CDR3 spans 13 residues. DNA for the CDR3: TGTGCCTGGAGTAGCGAAGACAGGGGCGAGCAGTACTTC. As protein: CAWSSEDRGEQYF.

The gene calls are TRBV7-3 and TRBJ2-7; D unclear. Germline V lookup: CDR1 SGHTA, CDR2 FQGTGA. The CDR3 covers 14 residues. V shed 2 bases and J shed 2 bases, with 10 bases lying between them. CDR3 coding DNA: TGTGCCAGCAGCTTACCGGGTGGTCCCTACGAGCAGTACTTC. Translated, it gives CASSLPGGPYEQYF.

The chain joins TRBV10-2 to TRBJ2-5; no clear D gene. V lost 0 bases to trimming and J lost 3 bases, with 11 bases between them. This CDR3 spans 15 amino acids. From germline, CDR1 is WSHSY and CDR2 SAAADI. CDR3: CASSESIVRKETQYF. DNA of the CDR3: TGCGCCAGCAGTGAGTCGATCGTCAGAAAAGAGACCCAGTACTTC.

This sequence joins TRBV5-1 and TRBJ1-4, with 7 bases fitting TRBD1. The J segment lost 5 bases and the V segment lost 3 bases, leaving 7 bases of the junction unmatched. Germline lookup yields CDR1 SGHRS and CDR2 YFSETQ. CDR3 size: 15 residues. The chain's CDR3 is CASSWWTGLNEKLFF. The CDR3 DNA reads TGCGCCAGCAGCTGGTGGACAGGACTGAATGAAAAACTGTTTTTT.

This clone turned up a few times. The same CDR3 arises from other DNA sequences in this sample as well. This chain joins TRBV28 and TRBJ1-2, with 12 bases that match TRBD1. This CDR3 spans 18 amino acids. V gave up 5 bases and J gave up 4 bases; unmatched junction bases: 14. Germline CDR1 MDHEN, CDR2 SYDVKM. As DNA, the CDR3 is TGTGCCAGCAGTACTGACCGGGACAGGGGGCGTAAGGGCTATGGCTACACCTTC. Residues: CASSTDRDRGRKGYGYTF.